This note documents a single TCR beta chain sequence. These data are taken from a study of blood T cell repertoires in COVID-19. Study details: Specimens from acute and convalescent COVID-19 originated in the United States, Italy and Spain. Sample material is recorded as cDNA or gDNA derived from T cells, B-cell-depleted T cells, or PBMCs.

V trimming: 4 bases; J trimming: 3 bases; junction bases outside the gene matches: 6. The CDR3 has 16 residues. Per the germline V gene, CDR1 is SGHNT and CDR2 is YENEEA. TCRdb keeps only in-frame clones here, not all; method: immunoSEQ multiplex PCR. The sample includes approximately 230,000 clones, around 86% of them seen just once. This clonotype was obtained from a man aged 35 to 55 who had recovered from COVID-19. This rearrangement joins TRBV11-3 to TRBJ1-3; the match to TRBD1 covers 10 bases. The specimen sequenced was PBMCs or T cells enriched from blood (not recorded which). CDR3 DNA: TGTGCCAGCAGCTACTCGACAGGGGGCAATGGAAACACCATATATTTT. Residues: CASSYSTGGNGNTIYF.